Following are 7 T cell receptor beta chains from one sample sequenced in a study of neurological immune-mediated disorders. Each CDR3 protein is one row after TCRdb ran MiXCR on the 5' RACE reads. The repertoire holds about 46,000 distinct CDR3 sequences, with 2.5% to 3.5% as singletons. The sample comprised PBMCs. These receptors all stem from a woman in her forties or fifties with multiple sclerosis.

This clonotype came up many times. The rearrangement uses TRBV10-3 and TRBJ1-1, with D perhaps matching TRBD1 (6 bases). V lost 6 bases, J lost 2 bases, and 16 bases lay in between. The CDR3 extends over 15 amino acids. Germline lookup yields CDR1 ENHRY and CDR2 SYGVKD. The CDR3 region is CAIRDRTKRNTEAFF. CDR3 DNA: TGTGCCATCAGAGACAGGACAAAAAGAAACACTGAAGCTTTCTTT.

This clonotype was recorded many times. The genes are TRBV12-3 or TRBV12-4 and TRBJ1-1, with D uncertain. The CDR3 is 15 amino acids. The V end was cut by 3 bases, the J end by 4 bases, with 15 bases between. CDR3 residues: CASSFGPPGSTEAFF. CDR3 nucleotide sequence: TGTGCCAGCAGTTTCGGACCCCCGGGGAGCACTGAAGCTTTCTTT.

This clonotype was counted a few times. As the CDR3 is not closed by the conserved phenylalanine or tryptophan, this likely results from a read error. The chain combines TRBV12-3 or TRBV12-4 with TRBJ2-4, with D perhaps matching TRBD2 (6 bases). The CDR3 consists of 18 residues. V shed 3 bases and J shed 0 bases, with 18 bases lying between them. CDR3 coding DNA: TGTGCCAGCAGTTTTCTGGCGGGCCAGGGACTAGCCAAAAACATTCAGTACAAC. It yields the protein CASSFLAGQGLAKNIQYN.

This clonotype was seen repeatedly, ten times or more. The gene calls are TRBV2 and TRBJ2-1; 10 nucleotides line up with TRBD1. There are 15 residues in the CDR3. Germline V gene sequence: CDR1 SNHLY, CDR2 FYNNEI. With V trimmed by 2 bases and J by 6 bases, 4 bases remained unmatched. The CDR3 nucleotides read TGTGCCAGCAGTGAACGACGGACAGGGGGCAATGAGCAGTTCTTC. This codes for CASSERRTGGNEQFF.

This clonotype has only a few counts. The chain combines TRBV12-3 or TRBV12-4 with TRBJ2-3, with TRBD2 identical over 7 bases. Germline trimming cut 1 base from V and 4 bases from J; bases unmatched to any gene: 5. This CDR3 is 15 amino acids long. The CDR3 spells CASSLGLAASDTQYF. In DNA form, the CDR3 reads TGTGCCAGCAGTTTAGGGCTAGCGGCATCAGATACGCAGTATTTT.

This clonotype was counted many times. The J gene is TRBJ2-7, the V gene TRBV12-3 or TRBV12-4; D gene ambiguous. The CDR3 is made up of 13 amino acids. The ends were cut back, 7 bases at V and 0 bases at J, with 10 bases in the middle. In DNA, the CDR3 is TGTGCCAGCAATGGTAAAGGCTCCTACGAGCAGTACTTC. Translating gives CASNGKGSYEQYF.

This rearrangement joins TRBV10-3 to TRBJ1-2; 8 nucleotides align to TRBD1. V trimming: 7 bases; J trimming: 6 bases; junction bases outside the gene matches: 7. Germline V CDR1 and CDR2: ENHRY, SYGVKD. The CDR3 loop spans 13 amino acids. CDR3 nucleotide sequence: TGTGCCATCACACCGGGACAGGTCGATGGCTACACCTTC. As protein: CAITPGQVDGYTF.